Listed here is a single T cell receptor (beta chain). Its antigen is as yet unknown. This sample is drawn from a study of T cells in localized non-small cell lung cancer. Whole-study results and caveats: Sequencing involved a lone tumor region, leaving heterogeneity possible. Uninvolved adjacent lung, not tumor, had the highest T cell clonality. In the blood, greater T cell density corresponded to longer overall survival. A median of roughly 57 clones ranked among the top 100 in tumor appeared in adjacent lung.

Profiled with immunoSEQ multiplex PCR; TCRdb holds only in-frame clones, not every one. Of about 27,000 clones listed, roughly 88% are singletons. The sequence derives from a woman aged 40 to 75 with stage I lung adenocarcinoma. The sequenced sample was peripheral blood, obtained before any cancer treatment.

CDR3 nucleotide sequence: TGTGCCTGGAGTTGGCAATTCTACGAGCAGTACTTC. Amino acid sequence: CAWSWQFYEQYF. The chain joins TRBV30 to TRBJ2-7; D uncertain. CDR3 length: 12 residues. Germline assignment: CDR1 GTSNPN and CDR2 SVGIG (reference sequence). V lost 2 bases to trimming and J lost 3 bases, with 8 bases between them. Drawing the rest from reference TRBV30 and TRBJ2-7, the complete variable domain is SQTIHQWPATLVQPVGSPLSLECTVEGTSNPNLYWYRQAAGRGLQLLFYSVGIGQISSEVPQNLSASRPQDRQFILSSKKLLLSDSGFYLCAWSWQFYEQYFGPGTRLTVT.